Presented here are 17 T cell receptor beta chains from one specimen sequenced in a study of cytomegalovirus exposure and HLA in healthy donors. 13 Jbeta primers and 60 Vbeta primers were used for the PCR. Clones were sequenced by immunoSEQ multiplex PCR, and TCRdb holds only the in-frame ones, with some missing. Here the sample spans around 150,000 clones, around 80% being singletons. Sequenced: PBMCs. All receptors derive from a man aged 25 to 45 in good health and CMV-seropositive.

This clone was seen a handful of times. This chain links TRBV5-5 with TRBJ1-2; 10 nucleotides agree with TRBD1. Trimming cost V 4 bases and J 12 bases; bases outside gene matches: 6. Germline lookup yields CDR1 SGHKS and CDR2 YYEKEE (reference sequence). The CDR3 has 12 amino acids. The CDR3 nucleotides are TGTGCCAGCAGCACCAAGGGACAGGGGAACACCTTC. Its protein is CASSTKGQGNTF. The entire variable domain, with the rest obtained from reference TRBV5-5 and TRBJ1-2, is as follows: DAGVTQSPTHLIKTRGQQVTLRCSPISGHKSVSWYQQVLGQGPQFIFQYYEKEERGRGNFPDRFSARQFPNYSSELNVNALLLGDSALYLCASSTKGQGNTFGSGTRLTVV.

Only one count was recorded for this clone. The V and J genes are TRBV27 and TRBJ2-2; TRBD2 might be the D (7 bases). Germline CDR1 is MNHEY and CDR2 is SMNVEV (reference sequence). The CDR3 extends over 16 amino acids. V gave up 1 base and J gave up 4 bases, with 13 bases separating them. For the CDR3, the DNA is TGTGCCAGCAGTTTATTACGCGGGGGCGGCACCGGGGAGCTGTTTTTT. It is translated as CASSLLRGGGTGELFF.

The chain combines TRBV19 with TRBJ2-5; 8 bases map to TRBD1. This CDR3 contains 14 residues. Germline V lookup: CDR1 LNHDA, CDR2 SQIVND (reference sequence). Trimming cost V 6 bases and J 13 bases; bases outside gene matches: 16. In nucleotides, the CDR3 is TGTGCCAGTAGACCGACAGGGGAGGCCCTAATTTGGTACTTC. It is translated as CASRPTGEALIWYF. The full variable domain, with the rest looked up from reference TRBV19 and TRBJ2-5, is DGGITQSPKYLFRKEGQNVTLSCEQNLNHDAMYWYRQDPGQGLRLIYYSQIVNDFQKGDIAEGYSVSREKKESFPLTVTSAQKNPTAFYLCASRPTGEALIWYFGPGTRLLVL.

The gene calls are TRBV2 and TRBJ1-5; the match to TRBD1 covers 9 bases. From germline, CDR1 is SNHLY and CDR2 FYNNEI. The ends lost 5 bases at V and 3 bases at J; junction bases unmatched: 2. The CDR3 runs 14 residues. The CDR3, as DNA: TGTGCCAGCAGTCGACAGGGGGTCAATCAGCCCCAGCATTTT. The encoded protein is CASSRQGVNQPQHF. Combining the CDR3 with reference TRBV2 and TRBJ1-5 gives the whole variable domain EPEVTQTPSHQVTQMGQEVILRCVPISNHLYFYWYRQILGQKVEFLVSFYNNEISEKSEIFDDQFSVERPDGSNFTLKIRSTKLEDSAMYFCASSRQGVNQPQHFGDGTRLSIL.

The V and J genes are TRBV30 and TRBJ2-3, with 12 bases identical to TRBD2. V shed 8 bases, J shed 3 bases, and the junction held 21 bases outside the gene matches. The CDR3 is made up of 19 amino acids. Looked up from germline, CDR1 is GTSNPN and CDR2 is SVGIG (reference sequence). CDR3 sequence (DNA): TGTGCCCTGGAAGACAAACTAGCGGGGGGCCGAGGGTGGACAGATACGCAGTATTTT. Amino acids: CALEDKLAGGRGWTDTQYF. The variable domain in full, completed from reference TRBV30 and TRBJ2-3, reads SQTIHQWPATLVQPVGSPLSLECTVEGTSNPNLYWYRQAAGRGLQLLFYSVGIGQISSEVPQNLSASRPQDRQFILSSKKLLLSDSGFYLCALEDKLAGGRGWTDTQYFGPGTRLTVL.

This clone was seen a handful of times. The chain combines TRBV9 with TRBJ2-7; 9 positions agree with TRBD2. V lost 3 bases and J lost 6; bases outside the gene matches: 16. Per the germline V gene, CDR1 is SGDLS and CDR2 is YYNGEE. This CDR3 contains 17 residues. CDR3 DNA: TGTGCCAGCAGCGACCTCCGGGGAGTAGCGGGAGTGCGCGAGCAGTACTTC. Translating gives CASSDLRGVAGVREQYF.

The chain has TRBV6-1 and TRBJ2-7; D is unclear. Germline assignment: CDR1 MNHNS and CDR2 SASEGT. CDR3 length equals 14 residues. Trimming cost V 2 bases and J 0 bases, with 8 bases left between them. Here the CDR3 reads CASSELRSSYEQYF. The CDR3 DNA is TGTGCCAGCAGTGAATTAAGGAGCTCCTACGAGCAGTACTTC.

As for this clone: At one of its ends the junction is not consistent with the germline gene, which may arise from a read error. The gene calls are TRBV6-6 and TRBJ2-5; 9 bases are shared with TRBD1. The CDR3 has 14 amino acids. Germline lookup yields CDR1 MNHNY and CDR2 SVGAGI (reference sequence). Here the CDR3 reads CASSDSGTGREQYF. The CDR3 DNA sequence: TGTGCCAGCAGTGACTCCGGGACAGGGAGGGAGCAGTACTTC.

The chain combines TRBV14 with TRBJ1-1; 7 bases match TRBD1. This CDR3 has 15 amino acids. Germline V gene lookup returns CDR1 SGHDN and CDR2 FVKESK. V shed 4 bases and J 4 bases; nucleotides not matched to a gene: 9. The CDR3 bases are TGTGCCAGCAGCCGTCGACAGGGTTTAGGCACTGAAGCTTTCTTT. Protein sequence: CASSRRQGLGTEAFF.

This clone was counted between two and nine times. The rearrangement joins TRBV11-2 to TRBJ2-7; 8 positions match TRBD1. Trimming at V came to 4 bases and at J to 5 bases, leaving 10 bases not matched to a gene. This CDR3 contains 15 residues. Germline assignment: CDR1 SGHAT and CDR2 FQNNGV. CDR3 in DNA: TGTGCCAGCAGCTCCCGTCGGACAGGGCGCCACGAGCAGTACTTC. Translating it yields CASSSRRTGRHEQYF.

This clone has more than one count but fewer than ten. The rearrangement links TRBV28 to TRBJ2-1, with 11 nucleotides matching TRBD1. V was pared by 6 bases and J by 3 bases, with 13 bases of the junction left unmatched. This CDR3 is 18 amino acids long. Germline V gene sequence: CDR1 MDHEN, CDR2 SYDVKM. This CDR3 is CASSREVGTGGYYNEQFF. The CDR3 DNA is TGTGCCAGCAGCCGGGAGGTCGGGACAGGGGGTTACTACAATGAGCAGTTCTTC.

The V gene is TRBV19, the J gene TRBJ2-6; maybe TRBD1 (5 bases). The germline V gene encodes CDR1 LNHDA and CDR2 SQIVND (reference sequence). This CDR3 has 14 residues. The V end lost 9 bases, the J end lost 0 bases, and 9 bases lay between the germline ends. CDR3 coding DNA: TGTGCCAGCCTACAGGACTCTGGGGCCAACGTCCTGACTTTC. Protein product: CASLQDSGANVLTF.

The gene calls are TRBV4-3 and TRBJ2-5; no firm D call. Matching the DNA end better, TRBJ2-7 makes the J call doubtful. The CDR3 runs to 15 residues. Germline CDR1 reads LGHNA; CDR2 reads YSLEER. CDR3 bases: TGCGCCAGCAGCCAAGATCGAGCCCCTCGGTACGAGCAGTACTTC. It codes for CASSQDRAPRYEQYF.

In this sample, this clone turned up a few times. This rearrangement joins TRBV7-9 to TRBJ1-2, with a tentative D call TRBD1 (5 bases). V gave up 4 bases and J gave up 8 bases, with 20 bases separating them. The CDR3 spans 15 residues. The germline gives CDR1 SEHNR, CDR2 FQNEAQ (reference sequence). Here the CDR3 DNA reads TGTGCCAGCAGCTGGAACAGGTATCCCCGGGAGGGCTACACCTTC. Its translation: CASSWNRYPREGYTF. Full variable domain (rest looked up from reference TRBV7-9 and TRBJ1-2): DTGVSQNPRHKITKRGQNVTFRCDPISEHNRLYWYRQTLGQGPEFLTYFQNEAQLEKSRLLSDRFSAERPKGSFSTLEIQRTEQGDSAMYLCASSWNRYPREGYTFGSGTRLTVV.

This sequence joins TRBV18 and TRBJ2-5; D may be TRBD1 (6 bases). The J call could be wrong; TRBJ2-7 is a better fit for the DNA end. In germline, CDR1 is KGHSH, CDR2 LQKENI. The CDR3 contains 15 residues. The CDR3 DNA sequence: TGTGCCAGCTCCCACCGGGACAAGAGCTCCTACGAGCAGTACTTC. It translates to CASSHRDKSSYEQYF.

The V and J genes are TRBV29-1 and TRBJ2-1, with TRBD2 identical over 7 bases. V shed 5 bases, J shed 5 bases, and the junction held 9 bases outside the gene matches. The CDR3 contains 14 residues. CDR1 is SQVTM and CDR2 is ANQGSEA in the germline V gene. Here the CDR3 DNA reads TGCAGCGTTTCGAGGGCTAGCGGTAACAATGAGCAGTTCTTC. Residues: CSVSRASGNNEQFF.

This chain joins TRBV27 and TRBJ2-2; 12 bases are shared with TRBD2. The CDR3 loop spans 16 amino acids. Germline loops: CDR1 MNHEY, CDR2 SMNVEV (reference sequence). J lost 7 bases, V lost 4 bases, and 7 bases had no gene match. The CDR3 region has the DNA TGTGCCAGCAGTTCTCGGACTAGCGGGAAGGGCGGGGAGCTGTTTTTT. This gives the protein CASSSRTSGKGGELFF.